This T cell receptor (beta chain) was captured in a study of shared clonotypes between healthy human individuals. The assay was immunoSEQ multiplex PCR, and TCRdb's table has in-frame clones only and misses some. The sample shows about 800,000 clones, approximately 97% of them seen only once. V was clipped by 2 bases and J by 0 bases, with 14 bases between them. This CDR3 contains 17 residues. The germline V gene encodes CDR1 LNHDA and CDR2 SQIVND (reference sequence). Study outcomes and limitations: It was anticipated that sequencing depth would influence how many clonotypes donors shared.

Of note for this clone: Its cognate antigen is unknown.

Terminally differentiated effector memory CD45RA+ cells were excluded by CCR7 positive selection of CD45RO-negative cells. All participating donors were Caucasian adults from Nashville, Tennessee. Sequenced: naive CD8+ T cells sorted from blood. The sequence was collected from a young man in good health. The chain is built from TRBV19 and TRBJ2-1; D remains ambiguous. The CDR3 DNA follows: TGTGCCAGTAGTATAAGTCCCTACAGTTACTCCTACAATGAGCAGTTCTTC. Translation gives CASSISPYSYSYNEQFF.